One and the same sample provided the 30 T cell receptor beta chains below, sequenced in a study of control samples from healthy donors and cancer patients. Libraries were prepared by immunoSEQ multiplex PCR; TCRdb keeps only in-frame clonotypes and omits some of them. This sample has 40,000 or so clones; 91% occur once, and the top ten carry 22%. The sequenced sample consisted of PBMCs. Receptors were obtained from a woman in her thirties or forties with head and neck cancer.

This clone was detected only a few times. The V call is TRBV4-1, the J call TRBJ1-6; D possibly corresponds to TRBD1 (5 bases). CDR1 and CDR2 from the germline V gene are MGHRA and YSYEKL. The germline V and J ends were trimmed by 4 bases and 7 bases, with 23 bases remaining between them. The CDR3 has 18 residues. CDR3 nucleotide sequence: TGCGCCAGCAGCCTAGGACACGGACTCATTATAAGCAATTCACCCCTCCACTTT. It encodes CASSLGHGLIISNSPLHF.

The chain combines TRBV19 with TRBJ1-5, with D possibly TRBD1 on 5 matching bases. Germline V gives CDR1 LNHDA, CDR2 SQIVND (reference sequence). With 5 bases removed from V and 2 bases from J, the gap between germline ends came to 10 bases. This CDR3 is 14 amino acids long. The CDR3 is CASSGRGGNQPQHF. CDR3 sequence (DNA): TGTGCCAGTAGTGGTAGGGGCGGCAATCAGCCCCAGCATTTT.

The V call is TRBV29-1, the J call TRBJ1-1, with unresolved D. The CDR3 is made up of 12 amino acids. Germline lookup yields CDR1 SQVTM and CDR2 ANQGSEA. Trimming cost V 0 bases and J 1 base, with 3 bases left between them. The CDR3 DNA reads TGCAGCGTTGAAGATGGGAACACTGAAGCTTTCTTT. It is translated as CSVEDGNTEAFF.

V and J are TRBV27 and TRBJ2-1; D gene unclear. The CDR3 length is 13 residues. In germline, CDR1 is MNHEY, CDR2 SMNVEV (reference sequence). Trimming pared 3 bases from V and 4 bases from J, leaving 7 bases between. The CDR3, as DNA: TGTGCCAGCAGTTTCGGGCTGTACAATGAGCAGTTCTTC. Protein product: CASSFGLYNEQFF.

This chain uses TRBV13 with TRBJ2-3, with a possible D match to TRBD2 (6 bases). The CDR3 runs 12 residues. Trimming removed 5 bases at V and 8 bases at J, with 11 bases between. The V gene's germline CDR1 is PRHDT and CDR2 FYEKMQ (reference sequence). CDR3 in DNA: TGTGCCAGCAGCGCTTCCGGGGGTACGCAGTATTTT. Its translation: CASSASGGTQYF.

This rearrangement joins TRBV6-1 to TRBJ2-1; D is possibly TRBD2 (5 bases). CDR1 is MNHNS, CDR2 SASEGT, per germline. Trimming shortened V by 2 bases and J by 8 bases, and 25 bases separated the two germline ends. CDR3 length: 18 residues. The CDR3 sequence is CASSEFSVATGKADEQFF. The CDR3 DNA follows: TGTGCCAGCAGTGAATTCTCGGTCGCGACGGGGAAGGCGGATGAGCAGTTCTTC.

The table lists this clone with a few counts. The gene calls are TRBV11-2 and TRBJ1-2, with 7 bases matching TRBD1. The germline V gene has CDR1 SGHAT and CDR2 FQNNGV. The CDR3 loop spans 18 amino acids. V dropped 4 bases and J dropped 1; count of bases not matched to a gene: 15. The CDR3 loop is CASSSRGLTGRINYGYTF. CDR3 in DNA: TGTGCCAGCAGCTCCCGAGGGTTGACAGGGCGAATTAACTATGGCTACACCTTC.

The CDR3 DNA reads as TGCAGCGTTGTACCCGTAACAGGGATCGACACTGAAGCTTTCTTT. Protein sequence: CSVVPVTGIDTEAFF. The chain recombines TRBV29-1 with TRBJ1-1, with D perhaps matching TRBD1 (6 bases). Trimming removed 4 bases from V and 3 bases from J, with 18 bases in between. The CDR3 runs 15 residues. CDR1 and CDR2 (germline): SQVTM, ANQGSEA.

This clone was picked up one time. In nucleotides, the CDR3 is TGTGCCAGCAGCTCGACGACAGGGTTTGTGACCGGGGAGCTGTTTTTT. Protein product: CASSSTTGFVTGELFF. The chain recombines TRBV11-2 with TRBJ2-2; 7 bases fit TRBD1. Unmatched junction bases numbered 10, after V lost 4 bases and J lost 5 bases. The CDR3 length is 16 residues. Germline V lookup: CDR1 SGHAT, CDR2 FQNNGV.

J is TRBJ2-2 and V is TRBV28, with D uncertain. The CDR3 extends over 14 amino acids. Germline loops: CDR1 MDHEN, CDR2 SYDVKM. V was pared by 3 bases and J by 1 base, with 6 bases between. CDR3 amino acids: CASSFWQNTGELFF. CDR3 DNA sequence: TGTGCCAGCAGTTTTTGGCAGAACACCGGGGAGCTGTTTTTT.

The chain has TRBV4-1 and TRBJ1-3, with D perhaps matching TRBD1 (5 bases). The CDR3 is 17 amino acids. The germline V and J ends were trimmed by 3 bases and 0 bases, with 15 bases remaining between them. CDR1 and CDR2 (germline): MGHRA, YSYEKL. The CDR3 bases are TGCGCCAGCAGCCAGGCAACGCTAGGGGCCTCTGGAAACACCATATATTTT. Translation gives CASSQATLGASGNTIYF.

The CDR3 protein is CASSPGGGGADEQFF. The CDR3 bases are TGTGCCAGCTCACCTGGCGGAGGAGGAGCCGATGAGCAGTTCTTC. V usage is TRBV18 and J usage is TRBJ2-1; tentative D call: TRBD2 (5 bases). Trimming left V 3 bases short and J 8 bases short, with 17 bases between. Per germline, CDR1 KGHSH and CDR2 LQKENI. The CDR3 loop spans 15 amino acids.

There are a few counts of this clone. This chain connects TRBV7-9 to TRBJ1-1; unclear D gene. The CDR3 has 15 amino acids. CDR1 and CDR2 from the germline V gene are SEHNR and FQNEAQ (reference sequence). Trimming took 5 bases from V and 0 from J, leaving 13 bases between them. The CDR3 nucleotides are TGTGCCAGCAGCCCGGCAGAGGGAATGAACACTGAAGCTTTCTTT. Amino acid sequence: CASSPAEGMNTEAFF.

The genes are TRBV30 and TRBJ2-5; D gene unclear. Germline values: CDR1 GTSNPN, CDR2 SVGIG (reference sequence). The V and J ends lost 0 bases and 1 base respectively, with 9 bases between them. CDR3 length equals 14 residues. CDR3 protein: CAWSVLAGQETQYF. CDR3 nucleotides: TGTGCCTGGAGTGTATTGGCAGGCCAAGAGACCCAGTACTTC. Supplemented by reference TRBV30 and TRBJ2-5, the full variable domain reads SQTIHQWPATLVQPVGSPLSLECTVEGTSNPNLYWYRQAAGRGLQLLFYSVGIGQISSEVPQNLSASRPQDRQFILSSKKLLLSDSGFYLCAWSVLAGQETQYFGPGTRLLVL.

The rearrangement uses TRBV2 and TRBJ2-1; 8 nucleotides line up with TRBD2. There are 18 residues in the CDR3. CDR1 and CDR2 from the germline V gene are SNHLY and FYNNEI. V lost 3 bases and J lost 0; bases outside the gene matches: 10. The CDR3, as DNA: TGTGCCAGCAGTGAGATTCTGTCTAGCGGGCTCTCCTACAATGAGCAGTTCTTC. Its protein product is CASSEILSSGLSYNEQFF. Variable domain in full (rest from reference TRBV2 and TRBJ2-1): EPEVTQTPSHQVTQMGQEVILRCVPISNHLYFYWYRQILGQKVEFLVSFYNNEISEKSEIFDDQFSVERPDGSNFTLKIRSTKLEDSAMYFCASSEILSSGLSYNEQFFGPGTRLTVL.

The CDR3 DNA reads TGCGCCAGCAGCTTAGTTCCGGGGGCGTCCTACGAGCAGTACTTC. It yields the protein CASSLVPGASYEQYF. The chain has TRBV5-1 and TRBJ2-7; possibly TRBD1 or TRBD2 for D (6 bases each). The CDR3 loop spans 15 amino acids. In germline, CDR1 is SGHRS, CDR2 YFSETQ. V was shortened by 2 bases and J by 1 base, with 13 bases between the two germline ends.

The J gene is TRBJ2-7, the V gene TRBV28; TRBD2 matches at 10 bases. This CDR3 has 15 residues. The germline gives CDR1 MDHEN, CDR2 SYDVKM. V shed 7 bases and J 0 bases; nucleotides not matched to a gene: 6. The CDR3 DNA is TGTGCCAGCACCTGGGGACTAGCGAGCTCCTACGAGCAGTACTTC. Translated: CASTWGLASSYEQYF. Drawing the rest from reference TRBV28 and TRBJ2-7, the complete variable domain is DVKVTQSSRYLVKRTGEKVFLECVQDMDHENMFWYRQDPGLGLRLIYFSYDVKMKEKGDIPEGYSVSREKKERFSLILESASTNQTSMYLCASTWGLASSYEQYFGPGTRLTVT.

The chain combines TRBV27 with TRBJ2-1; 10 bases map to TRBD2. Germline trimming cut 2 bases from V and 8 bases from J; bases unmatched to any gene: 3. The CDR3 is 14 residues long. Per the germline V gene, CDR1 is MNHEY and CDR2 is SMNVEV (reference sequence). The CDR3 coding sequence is TGTGCCAGCAGTTTAGTCCTAGCGGGAGATGAGCAGTTCTTC. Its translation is CASSLVLAGDEQFF.

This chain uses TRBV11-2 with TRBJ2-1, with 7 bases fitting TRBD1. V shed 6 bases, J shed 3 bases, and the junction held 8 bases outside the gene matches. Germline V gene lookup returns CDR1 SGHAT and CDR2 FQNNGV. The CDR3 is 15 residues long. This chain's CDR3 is CASSSRDRDYNEQFF. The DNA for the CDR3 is TGTGCCAGCAGTTCCCGGGACAGAGACTACAATGAGCAGTTCTTC.

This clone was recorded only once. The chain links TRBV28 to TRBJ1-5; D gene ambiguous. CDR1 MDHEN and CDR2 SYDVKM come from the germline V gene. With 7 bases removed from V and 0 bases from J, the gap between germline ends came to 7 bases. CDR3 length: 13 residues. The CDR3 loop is CASTLNSNQPQHF. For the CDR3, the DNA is TGTGCCAGCACCCTCAATAGCAATCAGCCCCAGCATTTT.

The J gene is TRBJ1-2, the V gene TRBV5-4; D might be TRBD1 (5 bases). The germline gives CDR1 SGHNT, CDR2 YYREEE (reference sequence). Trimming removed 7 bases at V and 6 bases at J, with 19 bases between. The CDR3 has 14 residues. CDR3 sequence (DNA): TGTGCCAGCTCGTATAGGCAGGGTGACAATGGCTACACCTTC. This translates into CASSYRQGDNGYTF.

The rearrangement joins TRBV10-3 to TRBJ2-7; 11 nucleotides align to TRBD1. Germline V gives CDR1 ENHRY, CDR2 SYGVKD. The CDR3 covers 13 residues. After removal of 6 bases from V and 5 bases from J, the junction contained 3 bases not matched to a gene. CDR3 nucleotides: TGTGCCATCAGGGGACAGGGGGAGGACGAGCAGTACTTC. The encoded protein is CAIRGQGEDEQYF.

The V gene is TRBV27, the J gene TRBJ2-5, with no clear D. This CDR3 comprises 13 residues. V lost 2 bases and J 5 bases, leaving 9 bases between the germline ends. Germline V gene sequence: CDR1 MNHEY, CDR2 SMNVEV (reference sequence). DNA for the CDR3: TGTGCCAGCAGTTTAGGCCGCCGGGAGACCCAGTACTTC. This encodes CASSLGRRETQYF.

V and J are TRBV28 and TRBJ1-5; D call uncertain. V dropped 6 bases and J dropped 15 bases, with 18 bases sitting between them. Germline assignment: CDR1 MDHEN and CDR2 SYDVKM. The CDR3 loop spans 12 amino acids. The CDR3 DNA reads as TGTGCCAGCAGCCTTACCGCGGGCACTGGGCATTTT. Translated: CASSLTAGTGHF. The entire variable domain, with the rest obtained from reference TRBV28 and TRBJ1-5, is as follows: DVKVTQSSRYLVKRTGEKVFLECVQDMDHENMFWYRQDPGLGLRLIYFSYDVKMKEKGDIPEGYSVSREKKERFSLILESASTNQTSMYLCASSLTAGTGHFGDGTRLSIL.

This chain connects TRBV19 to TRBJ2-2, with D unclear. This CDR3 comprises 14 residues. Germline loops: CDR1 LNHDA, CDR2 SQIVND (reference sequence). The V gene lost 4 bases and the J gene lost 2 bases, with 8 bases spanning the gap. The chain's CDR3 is CASSKRDNTGELFF. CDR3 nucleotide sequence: TGTGCCAGTAGTAAGCGCGATAACACCGGGGAGCTGTTTTTT.

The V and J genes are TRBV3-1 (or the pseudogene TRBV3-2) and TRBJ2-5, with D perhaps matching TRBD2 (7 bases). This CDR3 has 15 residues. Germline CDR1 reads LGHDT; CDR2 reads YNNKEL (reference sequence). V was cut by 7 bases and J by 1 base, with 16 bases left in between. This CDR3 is CASNPRAGAQETQYF. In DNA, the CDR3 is TGTGCCAGCAACCCGCGGGCGGGGGCCCAAGAGACCCAGTACTTC.

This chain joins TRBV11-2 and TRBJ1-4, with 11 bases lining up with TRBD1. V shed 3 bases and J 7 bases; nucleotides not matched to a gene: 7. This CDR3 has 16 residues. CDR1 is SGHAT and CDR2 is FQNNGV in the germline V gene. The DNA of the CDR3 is TGTGCCAGCAGCTTCGTCGGACAGGGGGCCTCTGAAAAACTGTTTTTT. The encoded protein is CASSFVGQGASEKLFF.

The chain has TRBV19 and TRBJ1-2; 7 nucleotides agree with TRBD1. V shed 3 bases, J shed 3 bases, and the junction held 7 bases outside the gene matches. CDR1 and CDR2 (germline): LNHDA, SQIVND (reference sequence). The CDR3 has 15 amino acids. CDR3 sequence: CASSIEQGQYYGYTF. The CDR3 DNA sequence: TGTGCCAGTAGTATCGAACAGGGGCAATACTATGGCTACACCTTC.

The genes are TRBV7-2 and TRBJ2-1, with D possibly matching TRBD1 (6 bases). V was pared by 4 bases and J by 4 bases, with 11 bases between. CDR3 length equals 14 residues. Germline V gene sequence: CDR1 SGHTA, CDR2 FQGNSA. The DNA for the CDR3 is TGTGCCAGCAGCTCGGCAGGGGCATACAATGAGCAGTTCTTC. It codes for CASSSAGAYNEQFF.

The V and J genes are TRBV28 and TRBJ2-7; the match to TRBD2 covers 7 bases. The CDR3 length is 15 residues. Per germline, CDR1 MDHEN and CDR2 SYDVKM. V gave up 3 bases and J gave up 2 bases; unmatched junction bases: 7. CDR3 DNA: TGTGCCAGCAGTTTTGGGAGGGGAAGGACCTACGAGCAGTACTTC. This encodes CASSFGRGRTYEQYF.